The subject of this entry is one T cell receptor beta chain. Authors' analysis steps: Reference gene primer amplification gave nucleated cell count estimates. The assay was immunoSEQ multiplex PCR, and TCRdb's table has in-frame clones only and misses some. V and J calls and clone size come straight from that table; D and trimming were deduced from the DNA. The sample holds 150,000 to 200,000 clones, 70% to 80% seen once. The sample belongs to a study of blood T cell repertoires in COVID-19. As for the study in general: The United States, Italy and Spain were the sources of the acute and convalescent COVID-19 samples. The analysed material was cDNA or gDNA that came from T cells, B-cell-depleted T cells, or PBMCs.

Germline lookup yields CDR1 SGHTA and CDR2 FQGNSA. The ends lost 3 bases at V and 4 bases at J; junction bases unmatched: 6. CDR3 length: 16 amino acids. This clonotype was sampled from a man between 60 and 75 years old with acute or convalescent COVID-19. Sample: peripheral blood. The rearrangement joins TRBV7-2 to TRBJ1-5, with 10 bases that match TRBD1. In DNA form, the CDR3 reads TGTGCCAGCAGCTTGACAGGGGGCCAGGGTAATCAGCCCCAGCATTTT. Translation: CASSLTGGQGNQPQHF.